This T cell receptor (beta chain) was recovered during a study of T cells after yellow fever vaccination. About the research overall: For low cell numbers, libraries were made with SMART-Seq v4 Ultra Low Input.

Study-wide results and caveats: The secondary response peaked faster, at day 5 versus 15, but was weaker.

For TCR, cDNA came from 5'RACE template switching, which added a universal primer site and UMIs. TCRdb recomputed calls from the 5' RACE reads with MiXCR, one row per CDR3 protein. The sample lists under 55,000 distinct CDR3 sequences, about 6.3% occurring once. This clonotype was seen ten or more times. The CDR3 totals 16 residues. V lost 7 bases and J 0 bases, leaving 13 bases between the germline ends. CDR1 is LNHDA, CDR2 SQIVND, per germline (reference sequence). The TCR comes from a man aged 18 to 30 who received the YFV17D yellow fever vaccine. Here the sequenced sample was CD8+ T cells not binding an NS4B(214-222) dextramer, sorted from PBMCs, taken roughly 47 days after the first yellow fever vaccination. This chain uses TRBV19 with TRBJ2-6, with D perhaps matching TRBD1 (6 bases). The CDR3 protein is CASTPGHLSGANVLTF. The CDR3 DNA follows: TGTGCCAGTACGCCGGGACATCTCTCTGGGGCCAACGTCCTGACTTTC.